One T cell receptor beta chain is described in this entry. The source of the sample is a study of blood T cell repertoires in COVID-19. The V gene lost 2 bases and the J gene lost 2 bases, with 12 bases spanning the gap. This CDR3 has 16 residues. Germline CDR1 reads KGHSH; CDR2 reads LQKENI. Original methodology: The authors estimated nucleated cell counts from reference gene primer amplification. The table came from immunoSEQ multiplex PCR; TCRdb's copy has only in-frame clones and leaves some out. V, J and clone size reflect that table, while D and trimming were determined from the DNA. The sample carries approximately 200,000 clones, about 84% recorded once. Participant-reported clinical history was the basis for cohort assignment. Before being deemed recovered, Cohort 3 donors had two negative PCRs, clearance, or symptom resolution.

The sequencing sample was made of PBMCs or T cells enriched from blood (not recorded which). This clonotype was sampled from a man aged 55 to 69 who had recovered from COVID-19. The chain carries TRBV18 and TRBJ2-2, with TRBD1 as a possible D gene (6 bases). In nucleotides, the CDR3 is TGTGCCAGCTCACCAATGAGCAGGGGAAACACCGGGGAGCTGTTTTTT. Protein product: CASSPMSRGNTGELFF.